Included here is one T cell receptor (beta chain) sequence, with context. With 0 bases clipped from V and 2 bases from J, the junction kept 7 bases outside the gene matches. Germline-derived CDR1 and CDR2 are SGHRS and YFSETQ. The CDR3 is made up of 17 amino acids. The data are from a study of blood T cell repertoires in COVID-19. Background on the study: From T cells, B-cell-depleted T cells, or PBMCs came the material, which was cDNA or gDNA.

Participants, about 18 to 90 years old, spanned around 26 US areas. Contact with a PCR-confirmed or clinician-diagnosed COVID-19 case occurred within 2 weeks of entry. Sequenced by immunoSEQ multiplex PCR; TCRdb stores in-frame clones only, minus some. The sample includes roughly 200,000 clones, around 88% of them seen just once. The sequence came from a woman aged 25 to 39 who had been exposed to COVID-19. This chain links TRBV5-1 with TRBJ2-7; 11 nucleotides align to TRBD2. Material for sequencing was PBMCs or T cells enriched from blood (not recorded which). CDR3 in DNA: TGCGCCAGCAGCTTGGAGGCTAGCGGGGGGTCCCCCTACGAGCAGTACTTC. Translating gives CASSLEASGGSPYEQYF.